The 16 T cell receptor beta chains presented below share a single source sample, sequenced in a study of graft-versus-host responses after intestinal transplantation. Here immunoSEQ multiplex PCR was the method, and the copy in TCRdb shows in-frame clones only, minus some. The sample yields 9,500 to 15,000 clones, around 79% seen once. Intraepithelial and lamina propria lymphocytes were released after the graft tissue was processed. Sequencing used ileum tissue, obtained about 150 days after intestinal transplantation. All receptors come from a human patient who received an intestinal transplant, so some T cells may come from the graft donor.

The chain's CDR3 is CASSRGELFF. DNA of the CDR3: TGTGCCAGCAGTCGCGGGGAGCTGTTTTTT. The chain links TRBV2 to TRBJ2-2; no definite D call. V gave up 5 bases and J gave up 7 bases, with 2 bases separating them. The CDR3 is 10 residues long. Germline V lookup: CDR1 SNHLY, CDR2 FYNNEI.

This rearrangement joins TRBV19 to TRBJ2-5; tentative D call: TRBD1 (5 bases). The CDR3 sequence is 13 residues long. Per germline, CDR1 LNHDA and CDR2 SQIVND (reference sequence). Trimming pared 5 bases from V and 5 bases from J, leaving 12 bases between. In DNA, the CDR3 is TGTGCCAGTAGTTCAGGGCAAGTCGAGACCCAGTACTTC. Amino acids: CASSSGQVETQYF.

The rearrangement joins TRBV9 to TRBJ2-7; 12 bases match TRBD2. V was pared by 4 bases and J by 6 bases, with 11 bases of the junction left unmatched. The CDR3 has 16 residues. Germline loops: CDR1 SGDLS, CDR2 YYNGEE. In DNA form, the CDR3 reads TGTGCCAGCAGCCCACGGACTAGCGGGACTGGTAGCGAGCAGTACTTC. Translated: CASSPRTSGTGSEQYF.

V gene TRBV7-2 combines with J gene TRBJ1-2; D remains ambiguous. Trimming stripped 5 bases from V and 5 bases from J, with 9 bases between. CDR1 is SGHTA, CDR2 FQGNSA, per germline. There are 12 residues in the CDR3. The CDR3 DNA reads TGTGCCAGCAGCAATTCCGGTTATGGCTACACCTTC. Translating gives CASSNSGYGYTF.

The chain employs TRBV28 and TRBJ2-3; 8 nucleotides line up with TRBD2. Looked up from germline, CDR1 is MDHEN and CDR2 is SYDVKM. The CDR3 spans 14 residues. With 11 bases clipped from V and 4 bases from J, the junction kept 11 bases outside the gene matches. CDR3 DNA: TGTGCCGCGACAGAACCCGGGAGGGCAGATACGCAGTATTTT. It translates to CAATEPGRADTQYF.

CDR3 region: CSVRAGGTQETQYF. CDR3 sequence (DNA): TGCAGCGTGAGGGCGGGAGGGACACAAGAGACCCAGTACTTC. This chain uses TRBV29-1 with TRBJ2-7; TRBD2 aligns across 9 bases. The J call is doubtful: the DNA matches TRBJ2-5 better. The germline V gene encodes CDR1 SQVTM and CDR2 ANQGSEA. This CDR3 contains 14 residues.

The chain links TRBV27 to TRBJ2-3, with 9 bases that match TRBD1. This CDR3 region has 16 residues. Germline CDR1 is MNHEY and CDR2 is SMNVEV (reference sequence). The junction had 11 bases not matched to a gene; V was cut back by 8 bases and J by 2 bases. CDR3 amino acids: CASRPNRDRVTDTQYF. DNA for the CDR3: TGTGCCAGCCGTCCGAACCGGGACAGGGTCACAGATACGCAGTATTTT.

Note on this clone: One end of the junction is discordant with germline, which a read error may explain. The J gene is TRBJ2-1, the V gene TRBV7-9; 7 bases are shared with TRBD1. The CDR3 extends over 12 amino acids. Germline-derived CDR1 and CDR2 are SEHNR and FQNEAQ (reference sequence). The CDR3 here is CASSGSGTDRVF. Here the CDR3 DNA reads TGTGCCAGCAGCGGATCCGGGACAGATAGGGTCTTC.

The chain joins TRBV29-1 to TRBJ2-5; 9 positions match TRBD2. Germline CDR1 and CDR2: SQVTM and ANQGSEA. Unmatched junction bases numbered 10, after V lost 4 bases and J lost 7 bases. There are 14 residues in the CDR3. This CDR3 is CSVAKRGARGTQYF. CDR3 DNA: TGCAGCGTTGCCAAGCGGGGGGCCCGGGGGACCCAGTACTTC.

The CDR3 spells CASSLGAMTEETQYF. The CDR3, as DNA: TGTGCCAGCAGCTTGGGTGCCATGACGGAGGAGACCCAGTACTTC. The chain couples TRBV5-5 to TRBJ2-5; no clear D gene. This CDR3 spans 15 amino acids. Germline CDR1 and CDR2: SGHKS and YYEKEE (reference sequence). Trimming shortened V by 0 bases and J by 5 bases, and 14 bases separated the two germline ends.

This chain connects TRBV4-3 to TRBJ2-3, with TRBD2 matching 10 bases. Germline CDR1 is LGHNA and CDR2 is YSLEER. This CDR3 contains 15 residues. Unmatched junction bases numbered 8, after V lost 5 bases and J lost 6 bases. DNA for the CDR3: TGCGCCAGCAGCTTTACTAGCGGGACCACGGATACGCAGTATTTT. Its protein product is CASSFTSGTTDTQYF.

V is TRBV19 and J is TRBJ2-7; TRBD1 aligns across 9 bases. Germline values: CDR1 LNHDA, CDR2 SQIVND (reference sequence). The CDR3 loop spans 14 amino acids. The V and J ends lost 7 bases and 4 bases, in that order; junction bases with no gene match: 8. This CDR3 is CASNPGQGFYEQYF. In DNA form, the CDR3 reads TGTGCCAGTAACCCGGGACAGGGATTTTACGAGCAGTACTTC.

The chain links TRBV19 to TRBJ2-7, with TRBD2 identical over 9 bases. The ends lost 4 bases at V and 3 bases at J; junction bases unmatched: 1. The CDR3 spans 13 residues. The V gene's germline CDR1 is LNHDA and CDR2 SQIVND (reference sequence). In DNA form, the CDR3 reads TGTGCCAGTAGTAGACTAGCGGACTACGAGCAGTACTTC. This encodes CASSRLADYEQYF.

The chain recombines TRBV11-3 with TRBJ2-2; 10 bases align to TRBD2. This CDR3 spans 17 amino acids. In germline, CDR1 is SGHNT, CDR2 YENEEA. V was pared by 5 bases and J by 4 bases, with 10 bases of the junction left unmatched. CDR3 bases: TGTGCCAGCAGCCCGTGGGAACTAGCGGGGACCACCGGGGAGCTGTTTTTT. The encoded protein is CASSPWELAGTTGELFF.

The CDR3: CASSLSGGAGELFF. The CDR3 region has the DNA TGTGCCAGCAGCTTAAGCGGGGGGGCGGGGGAGCTGTTTTTT. This chain joins TRBV11-2 and TRBJ2-2, with 10 nucleotides matching TRBD2. Trimming took 2 bases from V and 8 from J; bases not matched to a gene: 2. In germline, CDR1 is SGHAT, CDR2 FQNNGV. This CDR3 is 14 amino acids long. Using reference TRBV11-2 and TRBJ2-2 for the parts outside the CDR3, the full variable domain is EAGVAQSPRYKIIEKRQSVAFWCNPISGHATLYWYQQILGQGPKLLIQFQNNGVVDDSQLPKDRFSAERLKGVDSTLKIQPAKLEDSAVYLCASSLSGGAGELFFGEGSRLTVL.

On this clone itself: Its ends do not fully match the called genes, so a read error is possible. The chain recombines TRBV6-4 with TRBJ1-5; the D gene is possibly TRBD1 (6 bases). The germline gives CDR1 MRHNA, CDR2 SNTAGT. The CDR3 contains 14 residues. CDR3 sequence (DNA): TGTGCCAGCAATGACCGACAGGGCAATCAGCCCCAGCATTTT. It specifies CASNDRQGNQPQHF.